Following are 27 T cell receptor beta chains from one sample sequenced in a study of T cell responses to AZD1222 COVID-19 vaccine. Repertoires were generated with immunoSEQ multiplex PCR, while TCRdb's copy carries only in-frame clones and drops some. The sample lists 55,000 to 65,000 clones, around three quarters occurring once. Source: peripheral blood, taken 28 days after the second AZD1222 dose. These receptors were taken from an adult who received the AZD1222 COVID-19 vaccine.

The chain links TRBV6-5 to TRBJ1-3, with a possible D match to TRBD1 (6 bases). Between the trimmed V and J ends, which lost 11 bases and 0 bases, there was a span of 11 bases. CDR3 length: 13 residues. CDR1 and CDR2 (germline): MNHEY, SVGAGI. This CDR3 is CAARDISGNTIYF. The DNA for the CDR3 is TGTGCCGCTCGGGACATCTCTGGAAACACCATATATTTT.

The chain has TRBV4-2 and TRBJ1-2; 8 bases agree with TRBD1. Per the germline V gene, CDR1 is LGHNA and CDR2 is YNFKEQ. V was pared by 0 bases and J by 4 bases, with 7 bases of the junction left unmatched. CDR3 length equals 16 residues. CDR3 loop: CASSQEVTGARYGYTF. The DNA of the CDR3 is TGTGCCAGCAGCCAAGAGGTGACAGGGGCACGCTATGGCTACACCTTC.

The chain links TRBV12-3 or TRBV12-4 to TRBJ1-3; D is undetermined. The CDR3 runs 12 residues. CDR3 bases: TGTGGATGGTCGAACTCTGGAAACACCATATATTTT. It codes for CGWSNSGNTIYF.

The CDR3 coding sequence is TGTGCCAGTAGTATGTTGCCCCAAAGCACCGGGGAGCTGTTTTTT. Translated: CASSMLPQSTGELFF. The chain combines TRBV19 with TRBJ2-2; D not certain. Between the trimmed V and J ends, which lost 3 bases and 4 bases, there was a span of 12 bases. This CDR3 is built from 15 residues. Germline V gene data show CDR1 as LNHDA and CDR2 as SQIVND (reference sequence).

This chain connects TRBV19 to TRBJ1-2; no definite D call. CDR3 length equals 14 residues. V lost 0 bases and J 8 bases, leaving 13 bases between the germline ends. The V gene's germline CDR1 is LNHDA and CDR2 SQIVND (reference sequence). CDR3 sequence reads: CASSIDHGEGGYTF. CDR3 bases: TGTGCCAGTAGTATAGATCATGGCGAGGGAGGCTACACCTTC. Supplemented by reference TRBV19 and TRBJ1-2, the full variable domain reads DGGITQSPKYLFRKEGQNVTLSCEQNLNHDAMYWYRQDPGQGLRLIYYSQIVNDFQKGDIAEGYSVSREKKESFPLTVTSAQKNPTAFYLCASSIDHGEGGYTFGSGTRLTVV.

V usage is TRBV3-1 (or the pseudogene TRBV3-2) and J usage is TRBJ2-1; perhaps TRBD2 as D (6 bases). CDR3 length equals 14 residues. Trimming took 5 bases from V and 4 from J, leaving 12 bases between them. CDR1 and CDR2 (germline): LGHDT, YNNKEL (reference sequence). The CDR3 nucleotides are TGTGCCAGCAGCGGGACTGGACCTTACAATGAGCAGTTCTTC. Residues: CASSGTGPYNEQFF.

This chain joins TRBV28 and TRBJ1-5; D might be TRBD1 (5 bases). V lost 7 bases and J 0 bases, leaving 16 bases between the germline ends. Per the germline V gene, CDR1 is MDHEN and CDR2 is SYDVKM. CDR3 length equals 16 residues. Here the CDR3 DNA reads TGTGCCAGCAACCCGACGAGGGGACTTAGCAATCAGCCCCAGCATTTT. It translates to CASNPTRGLSNQPQHF.

The V and J genes are TRBV28 and TRBJ2-7, with D unresolved. V was trimmed by 3 bases and J by 2 bases, leaving 2 bases between them. This CDR3 has 11 residues. Germline CDR1 and CDR2: MDHEN and SYDVKM. CDR3: CASSFAYEQYF. CDR3 sequence (DNA): TGTGCCAGCAGTTTTGCCTACGAGCAGTACTTC.

The chain is built from TRBV4-1 and TRBJ2-1; possibly TRBD2 for D (6 bases). This CDR3 has 15 amino acids. Per the germline V gene, CDR1 is MGHRA and CDR2 is YSYEKL. The V end was cut by 3 bases, the J end by 9 bases, with 18 bases between. The CDR3 is CASSQDYFAPPEQFF. CDR3 bases: TGCGCCAGCAGCCAGGACTACTTCGCGCCCCCTGAGCAGTTCTTC.

The table lists this clone with a few counts. The chain carries TRBV7-2 and TRBJ2-2, with D possibly TRBD2 on 5 matching bases. This CDR3 is built from 15 residues. From germline, CDR1 is SGHTA and CDR2 FQGNSA. Deletions cut 5 bases from V and 3 bases from J, with 13 bases between. The CDR3 DNA reads TGTGCCAGCAGCCCCCGACTCGGGGACACCGGGGAGCTGTTTTTT. This sequence encodes CASSPRLGDTGELFF.

V and J are TRBV2 and TRBJ2-1; 7 bases line up with TRBD1. The CDR3 length is 13 residues. Per germline, CDR1 SNHLY and CDR2 FYNNEI. Trimming at V came to 5 bases and at J to 4 bases, leaving 2 bases not matched to a gene. DNA for the CDR3: TGTGCCAGCAGTTGGGACAGATACAATGAGCAGTTCTTC. Amino acids: CASSWDRYNEQFF. Looking up the rest from reference TRBV2 and TRBJ2-1 gives the full variable domain: EPEVTQTPSHQVTQMGQEVILRCVPISNHLYFYWYRQILGQKVEFLVSFYNNEISEKSEIFDDQFSVERPDGSNFTLKIRSTKLEDSAMYFCASSWDRYNEQFFGPGTRLTVL.

The gene calls are TRBV28 and TRBJ1-1; D not resolved. This CDR3 spans 12 amino acids. V was trimmed by 2 bases and J by 7 bases, leaving 8 bases between them. Germline V gene data show CDR1 as MDHEN and CDR2 as SYDVKM. CDR3 sequence reads: CASSLVGNEAFF. DNA for the CDR3: TGTGCCAGCAGTTTAGTAGGGAATGAAGCTTTCTTT.

The rearrangement joins TRBV5-1 to TRBJ1-1; TRBD1 might be the D (6 bases). The CDR3 extends over 17 amino acids. From germline, CDR1 is SGHRS and CDR2 YFSETQ. Trimming pared 3 bases from V and 5 bases from J, leaving 23 bases between. The CDR3 nucleotides are TGCGCCAGCAGCTCCCCCTACACAGGGCAGGGAGGTACTGAAGCTTTCTTT. Its protein product is CASSSPYTGQGGTEAFF.

This clone was detected only once. This chain connects TRBV7-9 to TRBJ1-2; no clear D gene. V lost 5 bases and J 4 bases, leaving 8 bases between the germline ends. CDR3 length: 12 amino acids. CDR1 and CDR2 from the germline V gene are SEHNR and FQNEAQ (reference sequence). CDR3 bases: TGTGCCAGCAGCCCCAGCACCTATGGCTACACCTTC. Translated: CASSPSTYGYTF.

DNA of the CDR3: TGTGCCAGCAGCCATTCGACAGGGTATGAAAAACTGTTTTTT. Its translation is CASSHSTGYEKLFF. The chain has TRBV14 and TRBJ1-4, with TRBD1 matching 7 bases. CDR3 length equals 14 residues. Germline V CDR1 and CDR2: SGHDN, FVKESK. V shed 3 bases and J 6 bases; nucleotides not matched to a gene: 4.

This chain connects TRBV3-1 (or the pseudogene TRBV3-2) to TRBJ2-3, with a weak D call TRBD1 (6 bases). CDR1 is LGHDT and CDR2 is YNNKEL in the germline V gene (reference sequence). Trimming pared 0 bases from V and 1 base from J, leaving 11 bases between. The CDR3 contains 16 residues. The CDR3 DNA sequence: TGTGCCAGCAGCCAAGAAGGGCCAGGGGGCACAGATACGCAGTATTTT. This translates into CASSQEGPGGTDTQYF.

This clone was seen a single time. The chain recombines TRBV2 with TRBJ2-5; no reliable D call. Germline V gene data show CDR1 as SNHLY and CDR2 as FYNNEI. The CDR3 runs to 15 residues. The ends were cut back, 6 bases at V and 2 bases at J, with 16 bases in the middle. The CDR3 here is CASSPPLPGQETQYF. In DNA form, the CDR3 reads TGTGCCAGCAGCCCTCCACTACCCGGACAAGAGACCCAGTACTTC.

This chain joins TRBV10-3 and TRBJ1-3, with 12 nucleotides matching TRBD1. The trim removed 4 bases at V and 1 base at J, leaving 2 bases unmatched. Looked up from germline, CDR1 is ENHRY and CDR2 is SYGVKD. The CDR3 totals 16 residues. CDR3 sequence (DNA): TGTGCCATCAGTGTGGGACAGGGGGCTTCTGGAAACACCATATATTTT. Its translation: CAISVGQGASGNTIYF.

A remark on this clone: This may arise from a read error, as a much more abundant clone is one base away. Other nucleotide sequences from this sample produce the same CDR3. This chain links TRBV11-2 with TRBJ2-7; 8 nucleotides match TRBD2. The germline V gene has CDR1 SGHAT and CDR2 FQNNGV. The CDR3 consists of 15 residues. CDR3 loop: CASSDPGGVPYEQYF. CDR3 DNA sequence: TGTGCCAGCAGTGATCCGGGGGGGGTACCCTACGAGCAGTATTTC.

This clone was observed a few times. The chain couples TRBV5-4 to TRBJ2-7; maybe TRBD2 (5 bases). V shed 2 bases and J shed 3 bases, with 9 bases lying between them. Germline V CDR1 and CDR2: SGHNT, YYREEE (reference sequence). This CDR3 region has 13 residues. DNA for the CDR3: TGTGCCAGCAGCTTCGAGGGTAACTACGAGCAGTACTTC. It codes for CASSFEGNYEQYF. The whole variable domain, filled in from reference TRBV5-4 and TRBJ2-7, reads ETGVTQSPTHLIKTRGQQVTLRCSSQSGHNTVSWYQQALGQGPQFIFQYYREEENGRGNFPPRFSGLQFPNYSSELNVNALELDDSALYLCASSFEGNYEQYFGPGTRLTVT.

In its sample, this clone was seen a few times. This sequence joins TRBV27 and TRBJ1-2, with D unresolved. Looked up from germline, CDR1 is MNHEY and CDR2 is SMNVEV (reference sequence). V was trimmed by 7 bases and J by 6 bases, leaving 9 bases between them. CDR3 length: 11 residues. CDR3 nucleotides: TGTGCCAGCACTGGTGGAGATGGCTACACCTTC. Its protein product is CASTGGDGYTF.

This sequence joins TRBV19 and TRBJ1-4; D ambiguous. V lost 3 bases, J lost 6 bases, and 8 bases lay in between. Germline-derived CDR1 and CDR2 are LNHDA and SQIVND (reference sequence). The CDR3 is 13 residues long. The CDR3 DNA reads TGTGCCAGTAGTATGAAGGGAGATGAAAAACTGTTTTTT. Protein product: CASSMKGDEKLFF.

V usage is TRBV7-2 and J usage is TRBJ2-5, with 9 bases fitting TRBD1. The CDR3 contains 16 residues. V shed 1 base and J 5 bases; nucleotides not matched to a gene: 8. The germline CDR1 and CDR2 sequences are SGHTA and FQGNSA. The CDR3 DNA is TGTGCCAGCAGCTTAGGTACCTCTGGACAGGGGGAGACCCAGTACTTC. Amino acids: CASSLGTSGQGETQYF.

The chain combines TRBV7-2 with TRBJ1-4, with D possibly TRBD1 on 6 matching bases. Trimming removed 1 base at V and 8 bases at J, with 14 bases between. The CDR3 length is 15 residues. Germline lookup yields CDR1 SGHTA and CDR2 FQGNSA. The CDR3 region is CASSLDMTGVEKLFF. In DNA form, the CDR3 reads TGTGCCAGCAGCTTAGATATGACAGGAGTAGAAAAACTGTTTTTT.

The chain is built from TRBV2 and TRBJ2-7; D is unresolved. Germline CDR1 reads SNHLY; CDR2 reads FYNNEI. This CDR3 comprises 12 residues. Trimming took 2 bases from V and 5 from J, leaving 7 bases between them. The CDR3 nucleotides read TGTGCCAGCAGTGAAAGTTCGGACGAGCAGTACTTC. This codes for CASSESSDEQYF. Full variable domain (outside the CDR3, taken from reference TRBV2 and TRBJ2-7): EPEVTQTPSHQVTQMGQEVILRCVPISNHLYFYWYRQILGQKVEFLVSFYNNEISEKSEIFDDQFSVERPDGSNFTLKIRSTKLEDSAMYFCASSESSDEQYFGPGTRLTVT.

The gene calls are TRBV4-3 and TRBJ1-6, with D maybe TRBD1 (6 bases). The V gene lost 2 bases and the J gene lost 7 bases, with 12 bases spanning the gap. Germline V gene data show CDR1 as LGHNA and CDR2 as YSLEER. The CDR3 has 15 amino acids. CDR3 in amino acids: CASSQNRDFNSPLHF. In nucleotides, the CDR3 is TGCGCCAGCAGCCAAAACAGGGATTTCAATTCACCCCTCCACTTT.

This sequence joins TRBV19 and TRBJ1-6; possibly TRBD1 for D (5 bases). Trimming shortened V by 5 bases and J by 0 bases, and 14 bases separated the two germline ends. CDR3 length equals 17 residues. Germline values: CDR1 LNHDA, CDR2 SQIVND (reference sequence). CDR3 in DNA: TGTGCCAGTAGTTACGTCGTCGACAGCTCCTATAATTCACCCCTCCACTTT. It is translated as CASSYVVDSSYNSPLHF. Variable domain in full (rest from reference TRBV19 and TRBJ1-6): DGGITQSPKYLFRKEGQNVTLSCEQNLNHDAMYWYRQDPGQGLRLIYYSQIVNDFQKGDIAEGYSVSREKKESFPLTVTSAQKNPTAFYLCASSYVVDSSYNSPLHFGNGTRLTVT.